A single sample is the source of the 8 T cell receptor beta chains below, sequenced in a study of blood T cell repertoires in COVID-19. The protocol was immunoSEQ multiplex PCR, while the TCRdb copy is restricted to in-frame clones and leaves out a portion. This table has 300,000 to 400,000 clones, approximately 88% appearing once. The sequenced sample consisted of PBMCs or T cells enriched from blood (not recorded which). These receptors were obtained from a woman in her 30s with acute COVID-19.

The chain joins TRBV29-1 to TRBJ2-2, with TRBD1 as a possible D gene (6 bases). The CDR3 consists of 12 residues. From germline, CDR1 is SQVTM and CDR2 ANQGSEA. Trimming cost V 4 bases and J 7 bases, with 10 bases left between them. CDR3 protein: CSVAGASGELFF. In DNA, the CDR3 is TGCAGCGTTGCAGGGGCGAGCGGGGAGCTGTTTTTT.

This sequence joins TRBV24-1 and TRBJ1-2; D gene ambiguous. Germline CDR1 reads KGHDR; CDR2 reads SFDVKD. The CDR3 is 13 residues long. Between the trimmed V and J ends, which lost 3 bases and 8 bases, there was a span of 12 bases. CDR3 residues: CATSDTQAHGYTF. The CDR3 region has the DNA TGTGCCACCAGTGATACCCAGGCGCACGGCTACACCTTC.

The chain joins TRBV19 to TRBJ1-5, with D hard to call. The CDR3 length is 12 residues. V shed 7 bases and J shed 4 bases, with 8 bases lying between them. CDR1 LNHDA and CDR2 SQIVND come from the germline V gene (reference sequence). CDR3 region: CASTSSNQPQHF. CDR3 coding DNA: TGTGCCAGTACCTCTTCTAATCAGCCCCAGCATTTT.

The gene calls are TRBV5-5 and TRBJ2-4; 12 nucleotides agree with TRBD2. Germline values: CDR1 SGHKS, CDR2 YYEKEE (reference sequence). V gave up 4 bases and J gave up 4 bases; unmatched junction bases: 6. The CDR3 spans 16 residues. The CDR3, as DNA: TGTGCCAGCAGCCTGGGACTAGCGGGCGGGAAAAACATTCAGTACTTC. Translated: CASSLGLAGGKNIQYF.

This clone was counted a single time. The V gene is TRBV7-2, the J gene TRBJ1-4, with a possible D match to TRBD1 (5 bases). The germline CDR1 and CDR2 sequences are SGHTA and FQGNSA. V was trimmed by 5 bases and J by 4 bases, leaving 17 bases between them. The CDR3 is 16 amino acids. CDR3 DNA sequence: TGTGCCAGCAGCCGTACCGGCGGGACCTATAATGAAAAACTGTTTTTT. It is translated as CASSRTGGTYNEKLFF.

The chain links TRBV5-1 to TRBJ1-6; no reliable D call. This CDR3 has 14 amino acids. In germline, CDR1 is SGHRS, CDR2 YFSETQ. Trimming pared 0 bases from V and 7 bases from J, leaving 8 bases between. CDR3: CASSLDSGNSPLHF. The CDR3, as DNA: TGCGCCAGCAGCTTGGACAGCGGCAATTCACCCCTCCACTTT.

V and J are TRBV6-1 and TRBJ1-4, with D hard to call. The CDR3 is made up of 15 amino acids. With 3 bases removed from V and 1 base from J, the gap between germline ends came to 9 bases. Per germline, CDR1 MNHNS and CDR2 SASEGT. CDR3 sequence: CASSDLSGTNEKLFF. CDR3 coding DNA: TGTGCCAGCAGTGATCTCTCAGGAACTAATGAAAAACTGTTTTTT.

This clone has more than one count but fewer than ten. The chain is built from TRBV2 and TRBJ1-6, with D possibly being TRBD1 (5 bases). Germline V gene data show CDR1 as SNHLY and CDR2 as FYNNEI. The CDR3 is 15 amino acids. V lost 6 bases, J lost 2 bases, and 11 bases lay in between. In nucleotides, the CDR3 is TGTGCCAGCAGGGGGAGGGGTCCCTATAATTCACCCCTCCACTTT. Translation: CASRGRGPYNSPLHF.